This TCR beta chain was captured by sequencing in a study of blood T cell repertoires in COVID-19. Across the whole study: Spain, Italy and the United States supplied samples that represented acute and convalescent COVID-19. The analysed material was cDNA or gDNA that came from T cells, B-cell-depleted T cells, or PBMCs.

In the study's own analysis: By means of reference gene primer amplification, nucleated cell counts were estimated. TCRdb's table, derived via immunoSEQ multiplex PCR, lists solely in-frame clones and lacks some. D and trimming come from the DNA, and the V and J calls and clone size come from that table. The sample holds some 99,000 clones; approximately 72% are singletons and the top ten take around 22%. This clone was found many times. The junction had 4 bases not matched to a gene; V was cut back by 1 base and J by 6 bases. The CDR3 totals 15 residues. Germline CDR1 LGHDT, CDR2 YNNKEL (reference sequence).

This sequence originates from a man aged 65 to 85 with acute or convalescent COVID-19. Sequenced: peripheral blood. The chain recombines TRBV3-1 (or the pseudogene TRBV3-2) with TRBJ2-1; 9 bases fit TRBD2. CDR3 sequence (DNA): TGTGCCAGCAGCCAAGGTCGGACTAGCGCCAATGAGCAGTTCTTC. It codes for CASSQGRTSANEQFF.